The 9 T cell receptor beta chains below all came from one sample that was sequenced in a study of blood T cell repertoires in COVID-19. TCRdb's copy holds only in-frame clones and misses some; the assay was immunoSEQ multiplex PCR. Here the sample spans fewer than 350,000 clones, roughly 90% being singletons. Input material: PBMCs or T cells enriched from blood (not recorded which). These receptors were taken from a woman between 40 and 55 years old with acute COVID-19.

This rearrangement joins TRBV19 to TRBJ1-3, with 11 nucleotides matching TRBD1. The V segment lost 8 bases and the J segment 2 bases; nucleotides outside the gene matches: 2. Germline CDR1 reads LNHDA; CDR2 reads SQIVND (reference sequence). This CDR3 is 14 amino acids long. CDR3 amino acids: CASQDRGPGNTIYF. CDR3 nucleotide sequence: TGTGCCAGTCAGGACAGGGGGCCTGGAAACACCATATATTTT. The complete variable domain, with remaining parts taken from reference TRBV19 and TRBJ1-3, reads DGGITQSPKYLFRKEGQNVTLSCEQNLNHDAMYWYRQDPGQGLRLIYYSQIVNDFQKGDIAEGYSVSREKKESFPLTVTSAQKNPTAFYLCASQDRGPGNTIYFGEGSWLTVV.

The chain employs TRBV2 and TRBJ1-1, with D unresolved. This CDR3 spans 14 amino acids. Germline CDR1 reads SNHLY; CDR2 reads FYNNEI. The V end was cut by 6 bases, the J end by 5 bases, with 16 bases between. The CDR3 DNA reads TGTGCCAGCAGCCCAAACGCCCCTAGTACTGAAGCTTTCTTT. Translated: CASSPNAPSTEAFF. Full variable domain (remainder filled in from reference TRBV2 and TRBJ1-1): EPEVTQTPSHQVTQMGQEVILRCVPISNHLYFYWYRQILGQKVEFLVSFYNNEISEKSEIFDDQFSVERPDGSNFTLKIRSTKLEDSAMYFCASSPNAPSTEAFFGQGTRLTVV.

The chain uses TRBV5-5 and TRBJ1-6; weak D call: TRBD1 (5 bases). This CDR3 contains 13 residues. CDR1 is SGHKS and CDR2 is YYEKEE in the germline V gene (reference sequence). Trimming took 4 bases from V and 10 from J, leaving 12 bases between them. The CDR3 nucleotides read TGTGCCAGCAGCCGGGGGGAGGGATCACCCCTCCACTTT. Its translation: CASSRGEGSPLHF.

The chain combines TRBV7-8 with TRBJ2-5; 14 positions agree with TRBD2. Per the germline V gene, CDR1 is SGHVS and CDR2 is FQNEAQ. This CDR3 has 19 residues. J lost 3 bases, V lost 3 bases, and 12 bases had no gene match. The CDR3 spells CASSLTLGLAGGMKETQYF. For the CDR3, the DNA is TGTGCCAGCAGCTTGACCCTCGGACTAGCGGGGGGCATGAAAGAGACCCAGTACTTC.

The V call is TRBV6-2 or TRBV6-3, the J call TRBJ2-1, with 11 bases lining up with TRBD2. CDR1 MNHEY and CDR2 SVGEGT come from the germline V gene. This CDR3 has 15 residues. V lost 0 bases and J lost 9; bases outside the gene matches: 4. CDR3 DNA sequence: TGTGCCAGCAGTTACTCAGGTAGCGGGAGGGGTGAGCAGTTCTTC. Translated: CASSYSGSGRGEQFF.

The DNA of the CDR3 is TGTGCCAGCAGCCTATCGTCTAGCGTCGCGAACACCGGGGAGCTGTTTTTT. It codes for CASSLSSSVANTGELFF. V gene TRBV7-3 combines with J gene TRBJ2-2, with TRBD2 as a possible D gene (6 bases). Germline V gene data show CDR1 as SGHTA and CDR2 as FQGTGA. Deletions cut 5 bases from V and 0 bases from J, with 16 bases between. The CDR3 sequence is 17 residues long.

V gene TRBV2 combines with J gene TRBJ1-4, with unresolved D. V shed 3 bases and J shed 6 bases, with 11 bases lying between them. The germline CDR1 and CDR2 sequences are SNHLY and FYNNEI. The CDR3 has 14 amino acids. The CDR3 loop reads CASSERSGDEKLFF. CDR3 coding DNA: TGTGCCAGCAGTGAGAGGTCCGGGGATGAAAAACTGTTTTTT.

The V and J genes are TRBV24-1 and TRBJ2-1; 10 bases are a match to TRBD1. Germline CDR1 and CDR2: KGHDR and SFDVKD. The CDR3 consists of 16 residues. Germline trimming cut 4 bases from V and 5 bases from J; bases unmatched to any gene: 7. For the CDR3, the DNA is TGTGCCACCAGTGACCGGGGGACAGGGGCGAACAATGAGCAGTTCTTC. This translates into CATSDRGTGANNEQFF.

This clone was observed once. This chain joins TRBV4-1 and TRBJ1-2, with D perhaps TRBD1 (6 bases). The CDR3 covers 12 residues. Looked up from germline, CDR1 is MGHRA and CDR2 is YSYEKL. Trimming took 2 bases from V and 8 from J, leaving 9 bases between them. In DNA, the CDR3 is TGCGCCAGCAGCCAAACAGGGCACGGCTACACCTTC. It is translated as CASSQTGHGYTF.